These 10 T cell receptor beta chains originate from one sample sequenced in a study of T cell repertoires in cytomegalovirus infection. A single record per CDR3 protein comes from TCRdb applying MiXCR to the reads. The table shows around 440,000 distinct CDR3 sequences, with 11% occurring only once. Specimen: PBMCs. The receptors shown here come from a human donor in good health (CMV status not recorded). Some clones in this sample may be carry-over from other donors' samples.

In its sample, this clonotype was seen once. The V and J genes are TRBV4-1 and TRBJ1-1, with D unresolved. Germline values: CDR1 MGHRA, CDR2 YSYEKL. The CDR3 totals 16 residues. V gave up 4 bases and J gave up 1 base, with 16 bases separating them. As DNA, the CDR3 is TGCGCCAGCAGCCCCTTTCCGGCCGCAAAGAACACTGAAGCTTTCTTT. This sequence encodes CASSPFPAAKNTEAFF.

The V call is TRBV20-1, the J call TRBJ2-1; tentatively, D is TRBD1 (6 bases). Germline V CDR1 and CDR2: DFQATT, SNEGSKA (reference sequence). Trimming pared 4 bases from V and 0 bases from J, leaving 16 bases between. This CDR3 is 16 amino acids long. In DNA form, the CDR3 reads TGCAGTGCTACACCTGTCCGGGACACCTCCTACAATGAGCAGTTCTTC. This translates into CSATPVRDTSYNEQFF.

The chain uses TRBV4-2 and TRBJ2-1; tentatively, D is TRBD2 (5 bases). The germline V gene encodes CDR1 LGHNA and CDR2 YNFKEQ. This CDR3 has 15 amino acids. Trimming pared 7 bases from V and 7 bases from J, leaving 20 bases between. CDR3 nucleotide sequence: TGTGCCAGCAACGAGGGAGCGGCCCGAGTGAATGAGCAGTTCTTC. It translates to CASNEGAARVNEQFF.

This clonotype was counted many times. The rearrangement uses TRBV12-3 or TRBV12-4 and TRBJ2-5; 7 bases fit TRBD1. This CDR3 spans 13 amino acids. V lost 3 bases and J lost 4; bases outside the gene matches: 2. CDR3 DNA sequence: TGTGCCAGCAGTTTGACAGGGTTAGAGACCCAGTACTTC. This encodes CASSLTGLETQYF.

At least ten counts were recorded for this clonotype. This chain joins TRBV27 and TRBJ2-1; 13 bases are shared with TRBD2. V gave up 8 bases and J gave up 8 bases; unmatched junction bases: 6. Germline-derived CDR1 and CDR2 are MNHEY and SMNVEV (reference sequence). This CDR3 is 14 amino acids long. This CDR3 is CASGGTSGNDEQFF. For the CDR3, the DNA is TGTGCCAGCGGCGGGACTAGCGGGAATGATGAGCAGTTCTTC.

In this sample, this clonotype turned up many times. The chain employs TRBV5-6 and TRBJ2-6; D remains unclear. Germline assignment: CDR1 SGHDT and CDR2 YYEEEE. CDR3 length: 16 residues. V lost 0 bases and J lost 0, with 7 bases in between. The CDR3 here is CASSLDAGSGANVLTF. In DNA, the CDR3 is TGTGCCAGCAGCTTGGATGCAGGCTCTGGGGCCAACGTCCTGACTTTC.

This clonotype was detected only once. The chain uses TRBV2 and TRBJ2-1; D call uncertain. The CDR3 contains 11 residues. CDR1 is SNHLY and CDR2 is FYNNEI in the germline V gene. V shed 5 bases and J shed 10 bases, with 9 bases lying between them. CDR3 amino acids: CASSNESEQFF. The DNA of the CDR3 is TGTGCCAGCAGTAATGAATCCGAGCAGTTCTTC.

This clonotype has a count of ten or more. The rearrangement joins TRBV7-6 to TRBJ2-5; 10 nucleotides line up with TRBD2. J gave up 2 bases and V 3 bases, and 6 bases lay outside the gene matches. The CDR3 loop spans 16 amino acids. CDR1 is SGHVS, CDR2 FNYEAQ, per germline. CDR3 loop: CASSFGLAENQETQYF. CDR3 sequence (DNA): TGTGCCAGCAGCTTTGGACTAGCGGAGAATCAAGAGACCCAGTACTTC. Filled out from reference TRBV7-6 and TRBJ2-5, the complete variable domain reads GAGVSQSPRYKVTKRGQDVALRCDPISGHVSLYWYRQALGQGPEFLTYFNYEAQQDKSGLPNDRFSAERPEGSISTLTIQRTEQRDSAMYRCASSFGLAENQETQYFGPGTRLLVL.

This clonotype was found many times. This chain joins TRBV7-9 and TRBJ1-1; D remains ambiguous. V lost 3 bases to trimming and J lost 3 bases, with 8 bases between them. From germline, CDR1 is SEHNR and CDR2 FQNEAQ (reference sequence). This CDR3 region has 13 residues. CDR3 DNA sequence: TGTGCCAGCAGCTTGGACTTTGACACTGAAGCTTTCTTT. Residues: CASSLDFDTEAFF.

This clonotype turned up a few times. The DNA of the CDR3 is TGTGCCTGGTCGGGACAGCTCCACAATGAGCAGTTCTTC. Its protein product is CAWSGQLHNEQFF. The V and J genes are TRBV30 and TRBJ2-1; 7 nucleotides match TRBD1. The germline V gene has CDR1 GTSNPN and CDR2 SVGIG (reference sequence). This CDR3 has 13 residues. After removal of 5 bases from V and 5 bases from J, the junction contained 6 bases not matched to a gene. Supplemented by reference TRBV30 and TRBJ2-1, the full variable domain reads SQTIHQWPATLVQPVGSPLSLECTVEGTSNPNLYWYRQAAGRGLQLLFYSVGIGQISSEVPQNLSASRPQDRQFILSSKKLLLSDSGFYLCAWSGQLHNEQFFGPGTRLTVL.